Listed below are T cell receptor beta chains from one sample, sequenced in a study of blood T cell repertoires in COVID-19. The data were produced by immunoSEQ multiplex PCR, yet TCRdb's version contains in-frame clones alone and is incomplete. The table lists some 90,000 clones, approximately 90% of them singletons. Sequencing was done on a sample of peripheral blood. These receptors all stem from an older woman with COVID-19, enrolled during active disease. Both conserved end residues are part of each CDR3. The D gene is left open where the match is weak. Some rows have no size entry. The others give once, few or many, or a class for an expanded clone.

D | J | size | V | CDR3 | DNA
- | TRBJ2-5 | once | TRBV15 | CATSRGSWETQYF | TGTGCCACCAGCAGAGGGAGTTGGGAGACCCAGTACTTC
- | TRBJ1-4 | - | TRBV14 | CASSQFTGSTNEKLFF | TGTGCCAGCAGCCAATTTACAGGGTCAACTAATGAAAAACTGTTTTTT
- | TRBJ1-5 | - | TRBV5-5 | CASSSRTGTGNQPQHF | TGTGCCAGCAGCTCGAGAACAGGGACCGGCAATCAGCCCCAGCATTTT
- | TRBJ2-1 | - | TRBV7-2 | CASSLQGGYNEQFF | TGTGCCAGCAGCTTACAAGGGGGCTACAATGAGCAGTTCTTC
- | TRBJ2-7 | few | TRBV6-2/TRBV6-3 | CASSLYYEQYF | TGTGCCAGCAGTCTATACTACGAGCAGTACTTC
TRBD2 | TRBJ2-3 | - | TRBV27 | CASSLSGTSGTDTQYF | TGTGCCAGCAGTTTATCAGGGACTAGCGGGACAGATACGCAGTATTTT
TRBD1 | TRBJ1-5 | - | TRBV19 | CASRGRGHYNQPQHF | TGTGCCAGTAGGGGCAGGGGGCACTACAATCAGCCCCAGCATTTT
- | TRBJ2-7 | - | TRBV28 | CASSFGQSYEQYF | TGTGCCAGCAGTTTTGGGCAGTCCTACGAGCAGTACTTC
- | TRBJ1-5 | - | TRBV10-3 | CAISATAVSNQPQHF | TGTGCCATCAGTGCGACGGCGGTTAGCAATCAGCCCCAGCATTTT
TRBD2 | TRBJ2-4 | - | TRBV7-2 | CASSLLGGSTKNIQYF | TGTGCCAGCAGCTTACTGGGAGGGTCGACCAAAAACATTCAGTACTTC
- | TRBJ2-3 | - | TRBV6-2/TRBV6-3 | CASSGPRGTDTQYF | TGTGCCAGCAGTGGGCCGCGGGGCACAGATACGCAGTATTTT
TRBD1 | TRBJ1-5 | few | TRBV9 | CASSVGQDPLENQPQHF | TGTGCCAGCAGTGTGGGACAGGACCCGCTCGAAAATCAGCCCCAGCATTTT
TRBD2 | TRBJ2-4 | - | TRBV4-1 | CASSQGTSGGGNIQYF | TGCGCCAGCAGCCAAGGGACTAGCGGGGGGGGAAACATTCAGTACTTC
TRBD1 | TRBJ1-5 | few | TRBV6-6 | CASSPGGGQGASQPQHF | TGTGCCAGCAGTCCAGGTGGGGGACAGGGGGCAAGCCAGCCCCAGCATTTT
- | TRBJ1-1 | - | TRBV12-3/TRBV12-4 | CASSIRPAAEAFF | TGTGCCAGCAGTATCCGCCCAGCGGCTGAAGCTTTCTTT
- | TRBJ1-2 | - | TRBV7-2 | CASSLVPQDGYTF | TGTGCCAGCAGCTTAGTTCCCCAGGATGGCTACACCTTC
TRBD2 | TRBJ2-1 | - | TRBV7-9 | CAVETSGVSYNEQFF | TGTGCAGTGGAGACTAGCGGGGTCTCCTACAATGAGCAGTTCTTC
- | TRBJ1-2 | - | TRBV5-6 | CASSSSQGPAYGYTF | TGTGCCAGCAGCTCAAGTCAGGGGCCCGCTTATGGCTACACCTTC
- | TRBJ2-7 | - | TRBV6-1 | CASSDSGREQYF | TGTGCCAGCAGTGACAGTGGGCGCGAGCAGTACTTC
TRBD1 | TRBJ2-3 | - | TRBV19 | CASLDTQGAVTDTQYF | TGTGCCAGTTTGGATACTCAGGGGGCGGTTACAGATACGCAGTATTTT
- | TRBJ1-4 | - | TRBV21-1 | CASSAWDSPNEKLFF | TGTGCCAGCAGCGCCTGGGACAGTCCTAATGAAAAACTGTTTTTT
TRBD2 | TRBJ2-2 | - | TRBV7-2 | CASRVGELAGGRSTGELFF | TGTGCCAGCAGAGTAGGAGAACTAGCGGGGGGGCGGAGCACCGGGGAGCTGTTTTTT
- | TRBJ1-1 | - | TRBV3-1/TRBV3-2 | CASSQESGVAFF | TGTGCCAGCAGCCAAGAATCAGGGGTAGCTTTCTTT
TRBD2 | TRBJ2-7 | - | TRBV27 | CASSFRRGVRGSYEQYF | TGTGCCAGCAGTTTCCGGAGAGGGGTGCGGGGGTCCTACGAGCAGTACTTC
TRBD1 | TRBJ1-2 | - | TRBV7-9 | CASSLETGLGGYTF | TGTGCCAGCAGCTTGGAGACAGGGCTCGGGGGCTACACCTTC
TRBD2 | TRBJ2-2 | - | TRBV28 | CASSPGGTGELFF | TGTGCCAGCAGTCCCGGGGGGACCGGGGAGCTGTTTTTT
- | TRBJ1-1 | - | TRBV3-1/TRBV3-2 | CASSHYGVGGFPEAFF | TGTGCCAGCAGCCACTACGGGGTAGGGGGATTTCCTGAAGCTTTCTTT
TRBD1 | TRBJ2-5 | - | TRBV7-9 | CASSRQGYQETQYF | TGTGCCAGCAGCCGACAGGGTTACCAAGAGACCCAGTACTTC
- | TRBJ1-2 | - | TRBV19 | CASRPGLAGLGYTF | TGTGCCAGCCGACCTGGATTAGCGGGACTAGGCTACACCTTC
TRBD1 | TRBJ2-1 | - | TRBV27 | CASSLKGTGFNNEQFF | TGTGCCAGCAGTTTGAAGGGGACAGGGTTTAACAATGAGCAGTTCTTC
TRBD1 | TRBJ1-4 | - | TRBV6-6 | CASSYSAGGGGEKLFF | TGTGCCAGCAGTTACTCGGCAGGGGGCGGGGGTGAAAAACTGTTTTTT